A single sample gave rise to the 24 T cell receptor beta chains below, sequenced in a study of blood T cell repertoires in COVID-19. Only in-frame clones appear in the TCRdb table, and some are missing; sequencing was by immunoSEQ multiplex PCR. The sample yields 150,000 or so clones, 87% seen once. The sample comprised peripheral blood. These receptors all come from a woman in her forties or fifties with acute or convalescent COVID-19.

The chain uses TRBV9 and TRBJ2-2; 7 bases match TRBD1. The V segment lost 6 bases and the J segment 4 bases; nucleotides outside the gene matches: 12. This CDR3 region has 16 residues. Germline V gene data show CDR1 as SGDLS and CDR2 as YYNGEE. The CDR3 DNA reads TGTGCCAGCACACCCAGACACGGACAGGCCACCGGGGAGCTGTTTTTT. Translation: CASTPRHGQATGELFF. The full variable domain, with the rest looked up from reference TRBV9 and TRBJ2-2, is DSGVTQTPKHLITATGQRVTLRCSPRSGDLSVYWYQQSLDQGLQFLIQYYNGEERAKGNILERFSAQQFPDLHSELNLSSLELGDSALYFCASTPRHGQATGELFFGEGSRLTVL.

The chain joins TRBV3-1 (or the pseudogene TRBV3-2) to TRBJ2-3; 9 nucleotides match TRBD2. The junction had 13 bases not matched to a gene; V was cut back by 2 bases and J by 10 bases. CDR1 LGHDT and CDR2 YNNKEL come from the germline V gene (reference sequence). This CDR3 contains 16 residues. The CDR3 region has the DNA TGTGCCAGCAGCCAAAGCGGGTCTAGCGGGACCGAGGCGCAGTATTTT. As protein: CASSQSGSSGTEAQYF.

V and J are TRBV3-1 (or the pseudogene TRBV3-2) and TRBJ2-7; D gene unclear. Germline V gene sequence: CDR1 LGHDT, CDR2 YNNKEL (reference sequence). Trimming took 5 bases from V and 3 from J, leaving 14 bases between them. The CDR3 has 14 amino acids. CDR3 sequence: CASSIDLTFYEQYF. The CDR3 DNA follows: TGTGCCAGCAGCATTGACCTGACTTTCTACGAGCAGTACTTC.

J is TRBJ2-1 and V is TRBV7-6, with 8 bases identical to TRBD2. V shed 4 bases and J 0 bases; nucleotides not matched to a gene: 8. This CDR3 is 17 amino acids long. Germline V gene data show CDR1 as SGHVS and CDR2 as FNYEAQ. The CDR3 region is CASSSGGGRSSYNEQFF. The CDR3 nucleotides read TGTGCCAGCAGCTCTGGGGGCGGGAGGAGCTCCTACAATGAGCAGTTCTTC.

This clone was seen only a few times. The chain uses TRBV7-3 and TRBJ2-2, with TRBD2 as a possible D gene (6 bases). V lost 5 bases to trimming and J lost 6 bases, with 10 bases between them. Germline lookup yields CDR1 SGHTA and CDR2 FQGTGA. The CDR3 has 13 amino acids. CDR3 loop: CASSPGTPGELFF. CDR3 coding DNA: TGTGCCAGCAGCCCCGGGACTCCCGGGGAGCTGTTTTTT.

There are a few counts of this clone. The genes are TRBV11-3 and TRBJ1-2; D possibly corresponds to TRBD1 (6 bases). From germline, CDR1 is SGHNT and CDR2 YENEEA. Deletions cut 5 bases from V and 1 base from J, with 11 bases between. CDR3 length: 14 residues. Here the CDR3 DNA reads TGTGCCAGCAGCGTGACAGGAAGTAACTATGGCTACACCTTC. It yields the protein CASSVTGSNYGYTF. The variable domain in full, completed from reference TRBV11-3 and TRBJ1-2, reads EAGVVQSPRYKIIEKKQPVAFWCNPISGHNTLYWYLQNLGQGPELLIRYENEEAVDDSQLPKDRFSAERLKGVDSTLKIQPAELGDSAVYLCASSVTGSNYGYTFGSGTRLTVV.

The sample holds one count of this clone. The CDR3 DNA is TGTGCCAGCAGCTCCCGACAGGGAGATGAAAAACTGTTTTTT. Translated, it gives CASSSRQGDEKLFF. V is TRBV11-2 and J is TRBJ1-4, with 7 bases matching TRBD1. Per germline, CDR1 SGHAT and CDR2 FQNNGV. Germline trimming cut 4 bases from V and 6 bases from J; bases unmatched to any gene: 5. The CDR3 spans 14 residues.

CDR3 protein: CASIFPGGGYGYTF. The CDR3 coding sequence is TGTGCCAGCATCTTCCCAGGGGGTGGTTATGGCTACACCTTC. The gene calls are TRBV6-5 and TRBJ1-2; TRBD1 aligns across 7 bases. The CDR3 has 14 amino acids. Germline CDR1 is MNHEY and CDR2 is SVGAGI. With 7 bases clipped from V and 5 bases from J, the junction kept 10 bases outside the gene matches.

This chain links TRBV18 with TRBJ1-5; D unclear. CDR3 size: 15 residues. V dropped 2 bases and J dropped 1 base, with 9 bases sitting between them. Germline V gene sequence: CDR1 KGHSH, CDR2 LQKENI. In nucleotides, the CDR3 is TGTGCCAGCTCACCATCCAGGATAAGCAATCAGCCCCAGCATTTT. Protein sequence: CASSPSRISNQPQHF.

This clone appeared a few times. The CDR3 region has the DNA TGTGCCAGCCCCCGGGACAAGGTAACCCCCGGTGATGGCTACACCTTC. Translation: CASPRDKVTPGDGYTF. The chain carries TRBV11-3 and TRBJ1-2, with D perhaps matching TRBD1 (6 bases). Germline CDR1 and CDR2: SGHNT and YENEEA. The CDR3 contains 16 residues. The V gene lost 8 bases and the J gene lost 6 bases, with 25 bases spanning the gap. The full variable domain, its missing parts supplied by reference TRBV11-3 and TRBJ1-2, is EAGVVQSPRYKIIEKKQPVAFWCNPISGHNTLYWYLQNLGQGPELLIRYENEEAVDDSQLPKDRFSAERLKGVDSTLKIQPAELGDSAVYLCASPRDKVTPGDGYTFGSGTRLTVV.

The chain couples TRBV20-1 to TRBJ2-2; D perhaps matches TRBD1 (7 bases). Germline assignment: CDR1 DFQATT and CDR2 SNEGSKA (reference sequence). Deletions cut 3 bases from V and 5 bases from J, with 19 bases between. The CDR3 spans 16 residues. The CDR3 region has the DNA TGCAGTGCTAGTATCTGGAGGGACAGCCGAACCGGGGAGCTGTTTTTT. Translated, it gives CSASIWRDSRTGELFF.

The chain is built from TRBV6-2 or TRBV6-3 and TRBJ2-5, with 8 bases lining up with TRBD2. The CDR3 loop spans 15 amino acids. J gave up 2 bases and V 6 bases, and 8 bases lay outside the gene matches. Germline-derived CDR1 and CDR2 are MNHEY and SVGEGT. The CDR3 region is CASSPSGPPQETQYF. The CDR3 region has the DNA TGTGCCAGCAGCCCTAGCGGGCCACCTCAAGAGACCCAGTACTTC.

The genes are TRBV6-5 and TRBJ2-7; 7 positions match TRBD2. V shed 2 bases, J shed 0 bases, and the junction held 7 bases outside the gene matches. The CDR3 consists of 16 residues. Germline CDR1 reads MNHEY; CDR2 reads SVGAGI. CDR3 in amino acids: CASSYAGGWSSYEQYF. CDR3 nucleotide sequence: TGTGCCAGCAGTTACGCCGGGGGGTGGAGCTCCTACGAGCAGTACTTC.

The chain carries TRBV3-1 (or the pseudogene TRBV3-2) and TRBJ1-2; TRBD1 agrees at 7 bases. Trimming at V came to 4 bases and at J to 7 bases, leaving 9 bases not matched to a gene. This CDR3 comprises 14 residues. Germline V gene sequence: CDR1 LGHDT, CDR2 YNNKEL (reference sequence). The CDR3, as DNA: TGTGCCAGCAGCCCGGAACAGGGGCAACTTGGCTACACCTTC. Protein product: CASSPEQGQLGYTF.

The rearrangement links TRBV9 to TRBJ1-3, with a tentative D call TRBD1 (5 bases). The ends were cut back, 4 bases at V and 3 bases at J, with 23 bases in the middle. Germline CDR1 SGDLS, CDR2 YYNGEE. This CDR3 is built from 18 residues. The CDR3 region has the DNA TGTGCCAGCAGCCTCCATGACCTCCCAAGGGGCGATGGAAACACCATATATTTT. Its protein is CASSLHDLPRGDGNTIYF.

The CDR3, as DNA: TGTGCCAGCAGCTTAGACAGGGAAGAGACCCAGTACTTC. Protein sequence: CASSLDREETQYF. The J gene is TRBJ2-5, the V gene TRBV11-3; tentative D call: TRBD1 (5 bases). The CDR3 extends over 13 amino acids. V was trimmed by 0 bases and J by 3 bases, leaving 5 bases between them. Germline V gene data show CDR1 as SGHNT and CDR2 as YENEEA.

This rearrangement joins TRBV21-1 to TRBJ1-1. TRBV21-1 corresponds to a pseudogene. The CDR3 runs 14 residues. DNA for the CDR3: TGTGCCAGCAGCCTCCTGGGAGTGAACACTGAAGCTTTCTTT. This translates into CASSLLGVNTEAFF.

This clone was seen only a few times. The CDR3 protein is CASSLSVGLNTEAFF. The CDR3 region has the DNA TGTGCCAGCAGCTTATCCGTCGGTTTGAACACTGAAGCTTTCTTT. The gene calls are TRBV11-2 and TRBJ1-1; D is ambiguous. Germline loops: CDR1 SGHAT, CDR2 FQNNGV. This CDR3 is built from 15 residues. The ends were cut back, 2 bases at V and 0 bases at J, with 10 bases in the middle. Using reference TRBV11-2 and TRBJ1-1 for the parts outside the CDR3, the full variable domain is EAGVAQSPRYKIIEKRQSVAFWCNPISGHATLYWYQQILGQGPKLLIQFQNNGVVDDSQLPKDRFSAERLKGVDSTLKIQPAKLEDSAVYLCASSLSVGLNTEAFFGQGTRLTVV.

The rearrangement links TRBV7-9 to TRBJ1-3; TRBD1 matches at 8 bases. The V and J ends lost 5 bases and 4 bases, in that order; junction bases with no gene match: 7. The V gene's germline CDR1 is SEHNR and CDR2 FQNEAQ (reference sequence). The CDR3 extends over 15 amino acids. The CDR3 region has the DNA TGTGCCAGCAGCCAAACAGGGGGATCAGGAAACACCATATATTTT. Encoded protein: CASSQTGGSGNTIYF.

In DNA, the CDR3 is TGTGCCACCCTTCGGGTTCCGGGACAGGGGGTTTGGGGGGAGCTGTTTTTT. It specifies CATLRVPGQGVWGELFF. The rearrangement joins TRBV24-1 to TRBJ2-2; TRBD1 agrees at 11 bases. Losses at the gene ends were 9 bases for V and 8 bases for J; bases not matched to a gene: 16. The CDR3 is 17 amino acids. Germline V gene sequence: CDR1 KGHDR, CDR2 SFDVKD.

The V call is TRBV5-1, the J call TRBJ1-1; D remains ambiguous. This CDR3 spans 13 amino acids. V was clipped by 4 bases and J by 6 bases, with 13 bases between them. CDR1 and CDR2 (germline): SGHRS, YFSETQ. The CDR3 nucleotides are TGCGCCAGCAGCCCGTCCAGCGAACCTGAAGCTTTCTTT. Its protein product is CASSPSSEPEAFF.

This clone was seen once. V gene TRBV7-2 combines with J gene TRBJ2-4; D is ambiguous. The V gene lost 2 bases and the J gene lost 9 bases, with 8 bases spanning the gap. CDR1 is SGHTA, CDR2 FQGNSA, per germline. CDR3 length: 12 residues. The CDR3 sequence is CASSLYLGIQYF. CDR3 coding DNA: TGTGCCAGCAGCTTATATCTCGGCATTCAGTACTTC.

This sequence joins TRBV18 and TRBJ2-7; D is perhaps TRBD1 (5 bases). V shed 5 bases and J shed 3 bases, with 11 bases lying between them. Germline values: CDR1 KGHSH, CDR2 LQKENI. The CDR3 has 13 residues. The CDR3 nucleotides read TGTGCCAGCTCAGCTTCAGGGTTCTACGAGCAGTACTTC. As protein: CASSASGFYEQYF.

The chain joins TRBV2 to TRBJ1-2; D uncertain. Trimming cost V 6 bases and J 3 bases, with 11 bases left between them. The CDR3 is 13 residues long. Germline V gene sequence: CDR1 SNHLY, CDR2 FYNNEI. In DNA, the CDR3 is TGTGCCAGCAGGGAGGGCTTTGACTATGGCTACACCTTC. It yields the protein CASREGFDYGYTF.